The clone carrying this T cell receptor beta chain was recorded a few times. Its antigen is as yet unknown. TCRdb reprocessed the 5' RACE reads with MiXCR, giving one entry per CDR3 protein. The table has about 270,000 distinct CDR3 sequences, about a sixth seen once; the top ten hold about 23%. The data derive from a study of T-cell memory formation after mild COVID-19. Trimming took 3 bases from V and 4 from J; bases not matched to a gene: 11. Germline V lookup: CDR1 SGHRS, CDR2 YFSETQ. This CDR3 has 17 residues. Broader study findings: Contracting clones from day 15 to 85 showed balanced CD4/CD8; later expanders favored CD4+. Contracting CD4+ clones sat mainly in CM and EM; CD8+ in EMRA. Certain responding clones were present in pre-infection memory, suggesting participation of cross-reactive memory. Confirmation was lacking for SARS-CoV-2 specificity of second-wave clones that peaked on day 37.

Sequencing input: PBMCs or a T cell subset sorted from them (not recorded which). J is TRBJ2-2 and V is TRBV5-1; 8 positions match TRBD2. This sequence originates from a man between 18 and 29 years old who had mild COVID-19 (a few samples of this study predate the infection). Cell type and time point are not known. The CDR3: CASSYGTSALSTGELFF. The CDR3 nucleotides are TGCGCCAGCAGCTACGGGACTAGTGCCTTGAGCACCGGGGAGCTGTTTTTT.